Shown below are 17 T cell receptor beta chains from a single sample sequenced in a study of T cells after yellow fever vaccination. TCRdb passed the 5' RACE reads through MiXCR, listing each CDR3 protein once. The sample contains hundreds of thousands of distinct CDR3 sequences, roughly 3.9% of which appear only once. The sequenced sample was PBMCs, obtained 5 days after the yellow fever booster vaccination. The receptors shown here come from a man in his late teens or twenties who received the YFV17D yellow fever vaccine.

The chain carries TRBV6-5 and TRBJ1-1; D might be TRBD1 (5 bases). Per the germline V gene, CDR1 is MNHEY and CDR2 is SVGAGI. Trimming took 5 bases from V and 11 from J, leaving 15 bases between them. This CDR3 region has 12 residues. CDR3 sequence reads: CASSPLGRGAFF. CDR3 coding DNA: TGTGCCAGCAGTCCCCTTGGTCGGGGGGCTTTCTTT.

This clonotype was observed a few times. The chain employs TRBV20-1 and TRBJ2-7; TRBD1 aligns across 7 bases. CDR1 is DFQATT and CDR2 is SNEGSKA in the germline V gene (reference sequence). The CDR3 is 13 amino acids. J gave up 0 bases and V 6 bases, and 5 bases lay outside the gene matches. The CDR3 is CSALGTASYEQYV. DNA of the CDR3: TGCAGTGCCCTCGGGACAGCCTCCTACGAGCAGTACGTC.

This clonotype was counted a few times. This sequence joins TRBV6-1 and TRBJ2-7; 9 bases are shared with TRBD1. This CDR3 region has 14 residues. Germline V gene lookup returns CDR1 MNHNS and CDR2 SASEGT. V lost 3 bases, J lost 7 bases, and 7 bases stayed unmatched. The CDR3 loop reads CASSDQTGTGEQYF. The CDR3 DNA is TGTGCCAGCAGTGACCAGACAGGGACAGGGGAGCAGTACTTC.

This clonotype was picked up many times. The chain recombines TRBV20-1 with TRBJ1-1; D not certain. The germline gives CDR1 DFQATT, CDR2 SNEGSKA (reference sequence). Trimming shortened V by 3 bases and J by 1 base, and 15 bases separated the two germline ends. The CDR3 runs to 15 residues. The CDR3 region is CSARSAGAGNTEAFF. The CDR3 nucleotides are TGCAGTGCTAGGTCGGCAGGCGCGGGGAACACTGAAGCTTTCTTT.

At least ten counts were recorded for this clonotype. CDR3 residues: CASSFWGGGAPDTQYF. Here the CDR3 DNA reads TGTGCCAGCAGCTTCTGGGGCGGGGGGGCCCCAGATACGCAGTATTTT. This rearrangement joins TRBV7-8 to TRBJ2-3, with 9 positions matching TRBD2. Germline V gives CDR1 SGHVS, CDR2 FQNEAQ. The V gene end was trimmed by 3 bases and the J gene end by 4 bases; junction bases not matched to a gene: 8. The CDR3 totals 16 residues.

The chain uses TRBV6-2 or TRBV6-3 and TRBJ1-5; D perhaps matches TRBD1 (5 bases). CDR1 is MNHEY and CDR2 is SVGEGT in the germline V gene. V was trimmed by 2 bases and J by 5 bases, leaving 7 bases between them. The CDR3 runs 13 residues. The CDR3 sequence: CASSYQGYQPQHF. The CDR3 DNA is TGTGCCAGCAGTTACCAGGGTTATCAGCCCCAGCATTTT.

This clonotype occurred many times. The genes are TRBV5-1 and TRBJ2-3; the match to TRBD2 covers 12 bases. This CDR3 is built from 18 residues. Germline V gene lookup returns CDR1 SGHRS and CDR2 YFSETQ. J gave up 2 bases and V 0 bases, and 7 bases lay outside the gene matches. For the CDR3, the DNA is TGCGCCAGCAGCTTGGGGACTCTAGCGGGGGGGTTCACAGATACGCAGTATTTT. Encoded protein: CASSLGTLAGGFTDTQYF.

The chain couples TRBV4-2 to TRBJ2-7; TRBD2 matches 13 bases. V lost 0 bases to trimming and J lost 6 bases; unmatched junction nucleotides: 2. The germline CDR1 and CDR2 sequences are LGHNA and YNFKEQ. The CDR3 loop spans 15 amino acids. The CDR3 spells CASSQDWTSGGEQYF. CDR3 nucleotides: TGTGCCAGCAGCCAAGACTGGACTAGCGGGGGCGAGCAGTACTTC.

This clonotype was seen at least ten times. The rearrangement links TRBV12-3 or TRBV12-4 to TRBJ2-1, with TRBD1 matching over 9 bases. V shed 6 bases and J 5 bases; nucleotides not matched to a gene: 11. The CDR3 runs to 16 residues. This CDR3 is CASRATGTGLNNEQFF. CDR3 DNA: TGTGCCAGCAGGGCAACCGGGACAGGGCTTAACAATGAGCAGTTCTTC.

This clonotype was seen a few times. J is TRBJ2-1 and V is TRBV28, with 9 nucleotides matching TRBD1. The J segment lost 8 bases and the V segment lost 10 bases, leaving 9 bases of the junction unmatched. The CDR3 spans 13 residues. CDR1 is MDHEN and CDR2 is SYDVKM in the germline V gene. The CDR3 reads CAIRSGQGYEQFF. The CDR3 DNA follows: TGTGCCATCCGCTCGGGACAGGGCTATGAGCAGTTCTTC.

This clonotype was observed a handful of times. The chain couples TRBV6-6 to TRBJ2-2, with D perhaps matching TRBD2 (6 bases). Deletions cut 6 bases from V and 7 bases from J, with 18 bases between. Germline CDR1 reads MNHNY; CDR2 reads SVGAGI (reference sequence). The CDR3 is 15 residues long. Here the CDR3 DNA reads TGTGCCAGCAGCGATGGGACTGCCTCCGGCGGGGAGCTGTTTTTT. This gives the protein CASSDGTASGGELFF.

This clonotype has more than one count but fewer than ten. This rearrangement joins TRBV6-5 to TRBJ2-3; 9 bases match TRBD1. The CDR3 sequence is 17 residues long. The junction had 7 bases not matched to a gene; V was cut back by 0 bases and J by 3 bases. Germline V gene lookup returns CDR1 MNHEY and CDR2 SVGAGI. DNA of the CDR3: TGTGCCAGCAGTTACTCCATGTTGACAGGGGGTACAGATACGCAGTATTTT. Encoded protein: CASSYSMLTGGTDTQYF.

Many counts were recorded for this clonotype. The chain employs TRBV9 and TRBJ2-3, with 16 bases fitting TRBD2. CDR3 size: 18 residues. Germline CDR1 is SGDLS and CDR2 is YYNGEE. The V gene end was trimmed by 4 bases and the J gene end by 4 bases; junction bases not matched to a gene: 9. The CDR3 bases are TGTGCCAGCAGCTTGAAGGGACTAGCGGGGGGGCCAGCAGATACGCAGTATTTT. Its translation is CASSLKGLAGGPADTQYF.

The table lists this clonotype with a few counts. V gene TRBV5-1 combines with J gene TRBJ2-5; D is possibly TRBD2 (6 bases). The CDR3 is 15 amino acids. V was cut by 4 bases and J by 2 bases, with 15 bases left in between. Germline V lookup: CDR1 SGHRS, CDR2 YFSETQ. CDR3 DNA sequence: TGCGCCAGCAGCGACCCCGCGGGGCCACAAGAGACCCAGTACTTC. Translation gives CASSDPAGPQETQYF.

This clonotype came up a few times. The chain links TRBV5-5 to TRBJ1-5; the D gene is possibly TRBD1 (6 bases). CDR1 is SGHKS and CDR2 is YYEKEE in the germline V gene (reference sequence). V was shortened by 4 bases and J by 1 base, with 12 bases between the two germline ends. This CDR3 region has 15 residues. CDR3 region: CASSLSGASNQPQHF. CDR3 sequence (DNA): TGTGCCAGCAGCCTATCAGGGGCGAGCAATCAGCCCCAGCATTTT.

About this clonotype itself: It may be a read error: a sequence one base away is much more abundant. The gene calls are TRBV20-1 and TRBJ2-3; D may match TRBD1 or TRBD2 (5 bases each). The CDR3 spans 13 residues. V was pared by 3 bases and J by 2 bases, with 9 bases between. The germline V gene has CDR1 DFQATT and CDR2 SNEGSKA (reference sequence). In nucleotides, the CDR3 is TGCAGTGCTAGCTTCGGGGCCACAGATACGCAGTATTTT. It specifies CSASFGATDTQYF.

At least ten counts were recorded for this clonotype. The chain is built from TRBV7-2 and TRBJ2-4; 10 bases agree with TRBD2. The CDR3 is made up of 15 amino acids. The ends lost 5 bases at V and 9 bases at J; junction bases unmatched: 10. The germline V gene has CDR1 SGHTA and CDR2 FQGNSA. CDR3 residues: CASSPGGTSDPIQYF. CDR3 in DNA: TGTGCCAGCAGCCCAGGAGGGACTAGCGACCCCATTCAGTACTTC.